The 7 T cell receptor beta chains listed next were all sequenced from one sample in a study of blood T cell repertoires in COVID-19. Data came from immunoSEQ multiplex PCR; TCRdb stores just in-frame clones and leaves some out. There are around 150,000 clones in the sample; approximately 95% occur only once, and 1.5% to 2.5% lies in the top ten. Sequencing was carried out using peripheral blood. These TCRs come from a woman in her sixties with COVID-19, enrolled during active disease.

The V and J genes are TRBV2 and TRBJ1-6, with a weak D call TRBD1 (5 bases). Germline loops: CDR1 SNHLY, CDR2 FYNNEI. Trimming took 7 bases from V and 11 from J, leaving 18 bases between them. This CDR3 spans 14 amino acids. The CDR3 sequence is CASMPEGQVTPLHF. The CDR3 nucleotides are TGTGCCAGCATGCCGGAGGGGCAAGTCACACCCCTCCACTTT.

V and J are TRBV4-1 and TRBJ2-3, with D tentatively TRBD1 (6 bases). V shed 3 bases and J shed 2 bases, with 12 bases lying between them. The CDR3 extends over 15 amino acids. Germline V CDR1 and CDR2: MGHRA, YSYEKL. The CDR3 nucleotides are TGCGCCAGCAGCCATTCAGGACAGACCACAGATACGCAGTATTTT. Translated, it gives CASSHSGQTTDTQYF.

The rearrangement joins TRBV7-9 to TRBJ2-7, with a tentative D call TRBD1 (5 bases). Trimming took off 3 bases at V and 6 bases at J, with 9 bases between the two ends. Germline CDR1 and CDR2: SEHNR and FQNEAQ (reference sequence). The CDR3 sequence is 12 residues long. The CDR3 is CASSFSGSEQYF. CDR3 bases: TGTGCCAGCAGCTTTTCAGGGTCCGAGCAGTACTTC. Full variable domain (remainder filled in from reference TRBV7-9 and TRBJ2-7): DTGVSQNPRHKITKRGQNVTFRCDPISEHNRLYWYRQTLGQGPEFLTYFQNEAQLEKSRLLSDRFSAERPKGSFSTLEIQRTEQGDSAMYLCASSFSGSEQYFGPGTRLTVT.

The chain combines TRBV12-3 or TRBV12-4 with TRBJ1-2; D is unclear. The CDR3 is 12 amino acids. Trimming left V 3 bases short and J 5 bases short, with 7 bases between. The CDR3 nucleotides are TGTGCCAGCAGTTTGTCCAATTATGGCTACACCTTC. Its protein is CASSLSNYGYTF.

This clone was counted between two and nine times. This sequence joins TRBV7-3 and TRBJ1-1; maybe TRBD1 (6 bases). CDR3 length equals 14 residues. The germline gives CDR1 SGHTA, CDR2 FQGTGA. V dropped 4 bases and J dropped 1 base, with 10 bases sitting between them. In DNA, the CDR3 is TGTGCCAGCAGCTCAGGGGTAGGGAACACTGAAGCTTTCTTT. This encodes CASSSGVGNTEAFF.

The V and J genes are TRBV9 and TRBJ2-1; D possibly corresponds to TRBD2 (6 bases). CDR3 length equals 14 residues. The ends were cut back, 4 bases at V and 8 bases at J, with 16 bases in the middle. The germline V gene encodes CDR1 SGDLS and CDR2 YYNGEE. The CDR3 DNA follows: TGTGCCAGCAGCAGTCCCGACTGGGGGGATGAGCAGTTCTTC. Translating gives CASSSPDWGDEQFF.

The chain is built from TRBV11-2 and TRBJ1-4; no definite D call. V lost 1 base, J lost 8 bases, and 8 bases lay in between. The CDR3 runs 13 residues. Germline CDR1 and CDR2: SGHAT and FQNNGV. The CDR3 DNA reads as TGTGCCAGCAGCTTAGGAACAGAAGAAAAACTGTTTTTT. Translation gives CASSLGTEEKLFF.